This is a list of T cell receptor beta chains from one sample in a study of cytomegalovirus exposure and HLA in healthy donors. The method was immunoSEQ multiplex PCR; TCRdb's version includes in-frame clones alone and lacks a portion of them. Its listing shows about 140,000 clones. Source material: PBMCs. Receptor source: a woman aged 18-29 years in good health and CMV-seronegative. The CDR3 runs from the conserved cysteine through the conserved F or W. A D gene is named only where the DNA matches it firmly.

V gene	J gene	D gene	CDR3 DNA	CDR3 protein
TRBV7-6	TRBJ2-3	-	TGTGCCAGCAGCAATGGGGGCAGAGGGCCCGGTGGGGTTACGCAGTATTTT	CASSNGGRGPGGVTQYF
TRBV7-3	TRBJ2-5	TRBD2	TGTGCCAGCAGTTCGGGGGGTCCCGGGGAGACCCAGTACTTC	CASSSGGPGETQYF
TRBV6-1	TRBJ2-1	TRBD2	TGTGCCAGCAGTGAGGGACTAGCGGGTTACAATGAGCAGTTCTTC	CASSEGLAGYNEQFF
TRBV6-5	TRBJ1-5	-	TGTGCCAGCAGTTTCCAGGCCAATCAGCCCCAGCATTTT	CASSFQANQPQHF
TRBV7-3	TRBJ2-2	-	TGTGCCAGCAGCTTCCTATCGACAGGACCGAACACCGGGGAGCTGTTTTTT	CASSFLSTGPNTGELFF
TRBV5-4	TRBJ1-3	TRBD1	TGTGCCAGCAGCCGGGACAGGGCTGGAAACACCATATATTTT	CASSRDRAGNTIYF
TRBV7-8	TRBJ2-1	-	TGTGCCAGCAGCCCGGGAGTTGAGCAGTTCTTC	CASSPGVEQFF
TRBV6-5	TRBJ1-1	TRBD1	TGTGCCAGCAGTTCACAGGGGACTGAAGCTTTCTTT	CASSSQGTEAFF
TRBV4-2	TRBJ2-3	TRBD2	TGTGCCAGCAGCCAGTTGACTAGCGGGAGGGAGGCAGATACGCAGTATTTT	CASSQLTSGREADTQYF
TRBV19	TRBJ2-1	TRBD2	TGTGCCAGTAGTATAATGACTAGCGGGAGAGGTGAGCAGTTCTTC	CASSIMTSGRGEQFF
TRBV2	TRBJ2-5	TRBD2	TGTGCCAGCAGTGACCCGGCGGGAGTATCAGAGACCCAGTACTTC	CASSDPAGVSETQYF
TRBV5-1	TRBJ1-5	TRBD1	TGCGCCAGCAGCTTGAGGGGTGACAGGGATCAGCCCCAGCATTTT	CASSLRGDRDQPQHF
TRBV6-5	TRBJ2-6	-	TGTGCCAGCACCACGGACAGCTCTGGGGCCAACGTCCTGACTTTC	CASTTDSSGANVLTF
TRBV11-3	TRBJ2-5	-	TGTGCCAGCAGCTTAGGCCGAGAGGGAGAGACCCAGTACTTC	CASSLGREGETQYF
TRBV15	TRBJ2-2	TRBD2	TGTGCCACCAGCAGAGAAGGACTAGCGGGGCCCGGGGAGCTGTTTTTT	CATSREGLAGPGELFF
TRBV5-4	TRBJ1-3	TRBD1	TGTGCCAGCAGCCCCGGGACAGTTCTTGGAAACACCATATATTTT	CASSPGTVLGNTIYF
TRBV7-2	TRBJ1-1	TRBD1	TGTGCCAGCAGCTTAGATTGGACAGGGAACACTGAAGCTTTCTTT	CASSLDWTGNTEAFF
TRBV10-3	TRBJ1-2	-	TGTGCCATCAGTGGACTAACCGGGACACCCTATGGCTACACCTTC	CAISGLTGTPYGYTF
TRBV6-5	TRBJ2-7	TRBD1	TGTGCCAGCAGTTACTCGCCGGACAGGGGCCTCTACGAGCAGTACTTC	CASSYSPDRGLYEQYF
TRBV27	TRBJ2-3	TRBD2	TGTGCCAGCAGTTTAATTATGGCGGGAGCAGATACGCAGTATTTT	CASSLIMAGADTQYF
TRBV5-5	TRBJ2-3	TRBD2	TGTGCCAGCAGCTTGTGGTATAGCGGGAGGTACTCTGGCACAGATACGCAGTATTTT	CASSLWYSGRYSGTDTQYF
TRBV5-4	TRBJ2-1	TRBD2	TGTGCCAGCAGCTTAATAGCGGGAGGGCTCTACAATGAGCAGTTCTTC	CASSLIAGGLYNEQFF
TRBV6-1	TRBJ1-5	TRBD1	TGTGCCAGCAGGGACAGGGGCAATCAGCCCCAGCATTTT	CASRDRGNQPQHF
TRBV13	TRBJ2-3	-	TGTGCCAGCAGCTTAGACAGACGCTCGCAGTATTTT	CASSLDRRSQYF
TRBV7-3	TRBJ1-2	TRBD1	TGTGCCAGCAGCTTCGGACAGGGGGAAGGCTACACCTTC	CASSFGQGEGYTF
TRBV7-9	TRBJ2-7	TRBD2	TGTGCCAGCAGCTTTGAGTGGGTAACGGGAGGGCCTAACGAGCAGTACTTC	CASSFEWVTGGPNEQYF
TRBV7-6	TRBJ2-7	-	TGTGCCAGCAGCCCAGTCGGATCATCGGGCGAGCAGTACTTC	CASSPVGSSGEQYF
TRBV23-1	TRBJ1-2	TRBD1	TGCGCCAGCAGTCCCCCGGGACAGGGATTTCGAGGCTACACCTTC	CASSPPGQGFRGYTF
TRBV6-1	TRBJ2-3	TRBD2	TGTGCCAGCAGTGAATATAGTAAAGCGGCGGGAGTACGAGATACGCAGTATTTT	CASSEYSKAAGVRDTQYF
TRBV9	TRBJ2-3	TRBD2	TGTGCCAGCAGCGTAGGACTAGCGGGAGGGCCCACAGATACGCAGTATTTT	CASSVGLAGGPTDTQYF
TRBV9	TRBJ2-1	TRBD2	TGTGCCAGCAGCACCCCCATGACTAGCGGTCACAATGAGCAGTTCTTC	CASSTPMTSGHNEQFF
TRBV4-1	TRBJ2-1	TRBD2	TGCGCCAGCAGCCAAACTAGCGGGAGGCCGCGGGATGAGCAGTTCTTC	CASSQTSGRPRDEQFF
TRBV7-9	TRBJ2-5	-	TGTGCCAGCAGCTTAAATTTTCAGGACCAAGAGACCCAGTACTTC	CASSLNFQDQETQYF
TRBV5-1	TRBJ2-1	-	TGCGCCAGCAGCTTGAGGGGCTCCTACAATGAGCAGTTCTTC	CASSLRGSYNEQFF
TRBV10-3	TRBJ1-6	TRBD1	TGTGCCATAGCGGCAGGGGGATCACCCCTCCACTTT	CAIAAGGSPLHF
TRBV6-1	TRBJ2-1	TRBD2	TGTGCCAGCAGTGAAGTCCGAGCGGGGGGCGGGAATGAGCAGTTCTTC	CASSEVRAGGGNEQFF
TRBV27	TRBJ1-5	-	TGTGCCAGCAGTTTAATCAGTAATCAGCCCCAGCATTTT	CASSLISNQPQHF
TRBV7-6	TRBJ2-3	TRBD2	TGTGCCAGCAGGACACTAGCGGGAGCCACAGATACGCAGTATTTT	CASRTLAGATDTQYF
TRBV30	TRBJ2-1	-	TGTGCCTGGAGCGTGGTGGCAGGGGCCTACAATGAGCAGTTCTTC	CAWSVVAGAYNEQFF
TRBV11-3	TRBJ2-3	TRBD1	TGTGCCAGCAGCTTAGGGACAGGGGCCGATACGCAGTATTTT	CASSLGTGADTQYF
TRBV6-1	TRBJ1-5	-	TGTGCCAGCAGTGGAATAGCTCAGCCCCAGCATTTT	CASSGIAQPQHF
TRBV13	TRBJ2-5	TRBD1	TGTGCCAGCAGCCCGGGACAGGGGGCACTGGAGACCCAGTACTTC	CASSPGQGALETQYF
TRBV9	TRBJ1-1	-	TGTGCCAGCAGTTATCAGGGTTCGAACACTGAAGCTTTCTTT	CASSYQGSNTEAFF
TRBV7-9	TRBJ1-1	TRBD1	TGTGCCAGCGTACTGAGACAGGGGGCGAATGAAGCTTTCTTT	CASVLRQGANEAFF
TRBV5-1	TRBJ2-1	TRBD2	TGCGTCAGCAGCTTGGGGACTAGCGGGTACAATGAGCAGTTCTTC	CVSSLGTSGYNEQFF
TRBV12-5	TRBJ2-7	TRBD1	TGTGCTAGTGGTTCCCGGGACAGGGATCACGAGCAGTACTTC	CASGSRDRDHEQYF
TRBV11-2	TRBJ1-5	-	TGTGCCAGCAGCTTAGACGGGGATAGCAATCAGCCCCAGCATTTT	CASSLDGDSNQPQHF
TRBV10-3	TRBJ2-3	TRBD1	TGTGCCATCAGCCCCGGGACAGGGAAAGATACGCAGTATTTT	CAISPGTGKDTQYF
TRBV10-2	TRBJ2-5	TRBD2	TGCGCCAGCAGTGAGCCTCTGGGACTAGCGGGAGTATATGAGACCCAGTACTTC	CASSEPLGLAGVYETQYF
TRBV6-5	TRBJ2-2	TRBD2	TGTGCCAGCCATCCAGCGGGAGCGTCCGGGGAGCTGTTTTTT	CASHPAGASGELFF
TRBV4-3	TRBJ2-4	-	TGCGCCAGCAGCCAAGAACAGGGAAACATTCAGTACTTC	CASSQEQGNIQYF
TRBV5-8	TRBJ2-1	-	TGTGCCAGCAGCCCTATCTACAATGAGCAGTTCTTC	CASSPIYNEQFF
TRBV28	TRBJ2-3	-	TGTGCCAGCAACCGCGGAAGCACAGATACGCAGTATTTT	CASNRGSTDTQYF
TRBV7-8	TRBJ2-5	TRBD2	TGTGCCAGCAGCTCCAATACCGGGAGGGCGAGAGAGACCCAGTACTTC	CASSSNTGRARETQYF
TRBV27	TRBJ1-5	TRBD1	TGTGCCAGCAGATACACAGGGGGAGGTCAGCCCCAGCATTTT	CASRYTGGGQPQHF